This TCR beta chain is drawn from a study of blood T cell repertoires in COVID-19. The overall study: T cells, B-cell-depleted T cells, or PBMCs provided the cDNA or gDNA that served as material.

Authors' methods: Estimates of nucleated cell counts were drawn from the amplification of reference gene primers. The table came from immunoSEQ multiplex PCR; TCRdb's copy has only in-frame clones and leaves some out. The V and J calls and the clone size are those of that table, but D and trimming were determined from the DNA. The table lists 130,000 or so clones, roughly three quarters of them singletons. The CDR3 length is 10 residues. The V gene's germline CDR1 is LNHDA and CDR2 SQIVND (reference sequence). V was shortened by 10 bases and J by 7 bases, with 10 bases between the two germline ends. The chain links TRBV19 to TRBJ2-5, with TRBD2 as a possible D gene (5 bases). This clonotype originated in a man older than 75 with acute or convalescent COVID-19. Sequenced: peripheral blood. In nucleotides, the CDR3 is TGTGCCACCCGAGGGAGGACCCAGTACTTC. This sequence encodes CATRGRTQYF. Variable domain in full (rest from reference TRBV19 and TRBJ2-5): DGGITQSPKYLFRKEGQNVTLSCEQNLNHDAMYWYRQDPGQGLRLIYYSQIVNDFQKGDIAEGYSVSREKKESFPLTVTSAQKNPTAFYLCATRGRTQYFGPGTRLLVL.